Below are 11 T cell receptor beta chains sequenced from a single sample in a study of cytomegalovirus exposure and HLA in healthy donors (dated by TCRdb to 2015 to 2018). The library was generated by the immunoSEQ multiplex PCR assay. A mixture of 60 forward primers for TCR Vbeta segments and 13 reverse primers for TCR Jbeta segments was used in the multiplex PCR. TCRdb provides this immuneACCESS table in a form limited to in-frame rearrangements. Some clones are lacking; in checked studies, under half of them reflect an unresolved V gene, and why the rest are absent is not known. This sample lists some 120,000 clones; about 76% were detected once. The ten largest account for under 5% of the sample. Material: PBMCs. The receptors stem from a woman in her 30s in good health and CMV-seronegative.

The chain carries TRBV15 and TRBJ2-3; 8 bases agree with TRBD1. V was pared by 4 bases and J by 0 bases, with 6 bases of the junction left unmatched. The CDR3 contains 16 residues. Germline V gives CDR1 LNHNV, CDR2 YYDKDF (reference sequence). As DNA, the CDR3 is TGTGCCACCAGCAAAGAGACAGGGGTTAGCACAGATACGCAGTATTTT. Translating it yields CATSKETGVSTDTQYF.

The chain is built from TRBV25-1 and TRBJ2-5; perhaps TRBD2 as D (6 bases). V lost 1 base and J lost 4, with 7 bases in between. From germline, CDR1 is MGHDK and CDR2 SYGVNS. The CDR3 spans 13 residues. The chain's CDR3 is CASSESGRETQYF. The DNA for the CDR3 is TGTGCCAGCAGTGAATCCGGGAGAGAGACCCAGTACTTC.

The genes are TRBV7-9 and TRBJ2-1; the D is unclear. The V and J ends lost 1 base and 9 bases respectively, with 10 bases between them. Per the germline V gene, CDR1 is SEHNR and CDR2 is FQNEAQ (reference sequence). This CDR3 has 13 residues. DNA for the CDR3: TGTGCCAGCAGCTTAGAGGTAGCTAGTGAGCAGTTCTTC. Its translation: CASSLEVASEQFF.

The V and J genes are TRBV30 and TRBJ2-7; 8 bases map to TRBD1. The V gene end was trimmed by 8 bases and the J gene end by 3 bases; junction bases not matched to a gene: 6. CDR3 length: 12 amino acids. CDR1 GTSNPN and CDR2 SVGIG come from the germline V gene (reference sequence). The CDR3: CALSGQGYEQYF. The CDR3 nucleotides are TGTGCCCTCTCCGGACAGGGCTACGAGCAGTACTTC.

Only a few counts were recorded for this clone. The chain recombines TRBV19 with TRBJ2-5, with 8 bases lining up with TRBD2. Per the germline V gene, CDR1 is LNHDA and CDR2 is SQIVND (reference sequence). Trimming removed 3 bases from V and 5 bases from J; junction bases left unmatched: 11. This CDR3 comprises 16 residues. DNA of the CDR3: TGTGCCAGTAGTATGTGGATAGCGGGAACGGGGGAGACCCAGTACTTC. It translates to CASSMWIAGTGETQYF.

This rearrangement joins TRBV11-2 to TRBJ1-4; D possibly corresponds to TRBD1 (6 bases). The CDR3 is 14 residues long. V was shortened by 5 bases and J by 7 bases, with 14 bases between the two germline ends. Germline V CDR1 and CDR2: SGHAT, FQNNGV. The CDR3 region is CASSIQGSVEKLFF. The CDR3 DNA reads TGTGCCAGCAGCATACAGGGCTCCGTTGAAAAACTGTTTTTT.

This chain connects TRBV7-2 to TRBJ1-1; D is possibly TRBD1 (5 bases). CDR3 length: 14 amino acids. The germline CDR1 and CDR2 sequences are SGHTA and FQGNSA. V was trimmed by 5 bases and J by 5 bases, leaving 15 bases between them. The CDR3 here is CASSPQGRDTEAFF. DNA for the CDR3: TGTGCCAGCAGCCCCCAGGGTCGAGATACTGAAGCTTTCTTT.

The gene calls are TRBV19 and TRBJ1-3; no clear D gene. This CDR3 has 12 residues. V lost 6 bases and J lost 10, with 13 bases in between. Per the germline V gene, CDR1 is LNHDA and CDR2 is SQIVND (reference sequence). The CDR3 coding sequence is TGTGCCAGTAGAGGAGACCCCAGAACCATATATTTT. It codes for CASRGDPRTIYF.

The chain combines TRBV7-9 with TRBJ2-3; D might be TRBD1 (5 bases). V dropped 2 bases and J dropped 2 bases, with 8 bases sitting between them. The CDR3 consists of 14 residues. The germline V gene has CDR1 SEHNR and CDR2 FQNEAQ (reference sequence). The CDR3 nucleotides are TGTGCCAGCAGCTTACCAGGGCTCACAGATACGCAGTATTTT. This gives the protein CASSLPGLTDTQYF. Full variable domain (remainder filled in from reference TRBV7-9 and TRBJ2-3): DTGVSQNPRHKITKRGQNVTFRCDPISEHNRLYWYRQTLGQGPEFLTYFQNEAQLEKSRLLSDRFSAERPKGSFSTLEIQRTEQGDSAMYLCASSLPGLTDTQYFGPGTRLTVL.

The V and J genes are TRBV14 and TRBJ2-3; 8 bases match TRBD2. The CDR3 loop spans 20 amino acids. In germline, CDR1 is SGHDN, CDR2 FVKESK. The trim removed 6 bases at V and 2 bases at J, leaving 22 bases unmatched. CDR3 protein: CASSPTVPGLDSIFTDTQYF. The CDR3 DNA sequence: TGTGCCAGCAGTCCTACCGTCCCGGGACTAGATTCCATTTTCACAGATACGCAGTATTTT.

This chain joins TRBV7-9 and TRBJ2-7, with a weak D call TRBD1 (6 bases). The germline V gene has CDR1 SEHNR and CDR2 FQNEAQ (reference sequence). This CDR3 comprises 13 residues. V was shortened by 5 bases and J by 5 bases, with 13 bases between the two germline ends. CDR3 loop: CASSTRQVDEQYF. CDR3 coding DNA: TGTGCCAGCAGCACACGACAGGTTGACGAGCAGTACTTC.